The 18 T cell receptor beta chains given below trace back to one sample, sequenced in a study of blood T cells in healthy people across ages. A sample-barcoded 5' primer and a J-beta primer mix were used in a second PCR of roughly 6 to 12 cycles. One entry per CDR3 protein, called by TCRdb with MiXCR from the 5' RACE reads. The repertoire consists of about 570,000 distinct CDR3 sequences, with approximately 30% occurring once and the leading ten covering around 18%. The sequenced sample consisted of blood. The receptors were sampled from a woman between 65 and 79 years old in good health.

The chain is built from TRBV7-2 and TRBJ2-3, with 12 nucleotides matching TRBD2. The J segment lost 6 bases and the V segment lost 4 bases, leaving 8 bases of the junction unmatched. CDR3 length: 16 amino acids. Germline CDR1 and CDR2: SGHTA and FQGNSA. The CDR3 DNA follows: TGTGCCAGCAGCTCAATACTAGCGGGGGGTAGGGATACGCAGTATTTT. This codes for CASSSILAGGRDTQYF.

This clonotype was seen repeatedly, ten times or more. This chain links TRBV7-9 with TRBJ2-3, with D maybe TRBD2 (5 bases). Germline lookup yields CDR1 SEHNR and CDR2 FQNEAQ (reference sequence). The CDR3 has 15 amino acids. V was trimmed by 3 bases and J by 2 bases, leaving 12 bases between them. The CDR3 sequence: CASSFDGDDTDTQYF. In DNA form, the CDR3 reads TGTGCCAGCAGCTTTGACGGGGATGACACAGATACGCAGTATTTT.

V usage is TRBV5-1 and J usage is TRBJ1-1, with D unclear. The CDR3 runs 14 residues. Germline V CDR1 and CDR2: SGHRS, YFSETQ. V was pared by 4 bases and J by 4 bases, with 14 bases between. CDR3 bases: TGCGCCAGCAGCCCGGAAGTCCTGGGCACTGAAGCTTTCTTT. Protein sequence: CASSPEVLGTEAFF.

The rearrangement joins TRBV20-1 to TRBJ1-2; D is unclear. The CDR3 consists of 11 residues. The germline CDR1 and CDR2 sequences are DFQATT and SNEGSKA (reference sequence). V was clipped by 3 bases and J by 8 bases, with 10 bases between them. The CDR3 spells CSASSLRGYTF. CDR3 sequence (DNA): TGCAGTGCTAGCTCCCTTCGGGGCTACACCTTC.

This chain connects TRBV4-2 to TRBJ1-2, with unresolved D. Germline V gene sequence: CDR1 LGHNA, CDR2 YNFKEQ. The V gene lost 0 bases and the J gene lost 8 bases, with 13 bases spanning the gap. CDR3 length: 14 amino acids. The CDR3 region is CASSQERTGRGYTF. As DNA, the CDR3 is TGTGCCAGCAGCCAAGAGAGGACGGGTCGGGGCTACACCTTC.

There are a few counts of this clonotype. The V gene is TRBV7-2, the J gene TRBJ2-2; D might be TRBD2 (5 bases). CDR3 length: 11 amino acids. Germline V gives CDR1 SGHTA, CDR2 FQGNSA. V lost 3 bases, J lost 13 bases, and 9 bases lay in between. CDR3 in DNA: TGTGCCAGCAGCTTTACGGAGGCGCTGTTTTTT. Translating it yields CASSFTEALFF. Filled out from reference TRBV7-2 and TRBJ2-2, the complete variable domain reads GAGVSQSPSNKVTEKGKDVELRCDPISGHTALYWYRQSLGQGLEFLIYFQGNSAPDKSGLPSDRFSAERTGGSVSTLTIQRTQQEDSAVYLCASSFTEALFFGEGSRLTVL.

This clonotype was counted a few times. The chain carries TRBV5-1 and TRBJ1-2; 7 nucleotides line up with TRBD1. This CDR3 is 18 amino acids long. V was clipped by 4 bases and J by 3 bases; unmatched bases: 18. Germline V gene data show CDR1 as SGHRS and CDR2 as YFSETQ. CDR3 amino acids: CASSEAFGRGRSDYGYTF. CDR3 DNA: TGCGCCAGCAGCGAAGCTTTTGGGAGGGGGCGTTCTGACTATGGCTACACCTTC.

The chain recombines TRBV28 with TRBJ1-2; 7 bases agree with TRBD1. Germline CDR1 reads MDHEN; CDR2 reads SYDVKM. This CDR3 comprises 16 residues. J lost 4 bases, V lost 7 bases, and 15 bases had no gene match. CDR3 region: CASTKGPPTGFYGYTF. For the CDR3, the DNA is TGTGCCAGCACCAAAGGCCCCCCGACAGGGTTCTATGGCTACACCTTC.

This clonotype showed up just a few times. The chain has TRBV29-1 and TRBJ2-3, with 9 positions matching TRBD2. CDR3 length: 15 residues. The J segment lost 4 bases and the V segment lost 3 bases, leaving 8 bases of the junction unmatched. In germline, CDR1 is SQVTM, CDR2 ANQGSEA. CDR3 sequence reads: CSVDQAGGAPDTQYF. CDR3 sequence (DNA): TGCAGCGTTGATCAGGCGGGAGGGGCCCCAGATACGCAGTATTTT.

J is TRBJ1-1 and V is TRBV6-5; 8 bases are a match to TRBD1. CDR1 and CDR2 (germline): MNHEY, SVGAGI. J gave up 5 bases and V 2 bases, and 4 bases lay outside the gene matches. The CDR3 spans 14 residues. CDR3 coding DNA: TGTGCCAGCAGTTACGAGACAGGGGCAACTGAAGCTTTCTTT. It is translated as CASSYETGATEAFF.

This clonotype was detected only a few times. This rearrangement joins TRBV7-9 to TRBJ2-7, with 9 nucleotides matching TRBD1. With 5 bases clipped from V and 3 bases from J, the junction kept 11 bases outside the gene matches. The germline gives CDR1 SEHNR, CDR2 FQNEAQ (reference sequence). The CDR3 sequence is 16 residues long. In DNA, the CDR3 is TGTGCCAGCAGCCAAAAACCGGGACAGGGATACTACGAGCAGTACTTC. It specifies CASSQKPGQGYYEQYF. The whole variable domain, remainder taken from reference TRBV7-9 and TRBJ2-7, is DTGVSQNPRHKITKRGQNVTFRCDPISEHNRLYWYRQTLGQGPEFLTYFQNEAQLEKSRLLSDRFSAERPKGSFSTLEIQRTEQGDSAMYLCASSQKPGQGYYEQYFGPGTRLTVT.

There are a few counts of this clonotype. V usage is TRBV6-1 and J usage is TRBJ1-1, with 7 bases aligning to TRBD1. V was pared by 5 bases and J by 4 bases, with 4 bases of the junction left unmatched. There are 13 residues in the CDR3. The germline V gene has CDR1 MNHNS and CDR2 SASEGT. The CDR3: CASSSGQSTEAFF. As DNA, the CDR3 is TGTGCCAGCAGTTCGGGACAGTCCACTGAAGCTTTCTTT.

The chain is built from TRBV20-1 and TRBJ1-2, with 8 bases aligning to TRBD1. Losses at the gene ends were 6 bases for V and 5 bases for J; bases not matched to a gene: 2. The germline CDR1 and CDR2 sequences are DFQATT and SNEGSKA (reference sequence). The length of the CDR3 is 11 residues. The CDR3 nucleotides are TGCAGTGCGTGGACAGGGTATGGCTACACCTTC. Its translation: CSAWTGYGYTF.

The CDR3 loop is CASSAYDNYNEQFF. The CDR3 nucleotides are TGTGCCAGCAGTGCGTACGACAACTACAATGAGCAGTTCTTC. The gene calls are TRBV6-5 and TRBJ2-1; D not resolved. Germline V lookup: CDR1 MNHEY, CDR2 SVGAGI. The CDR3 is 14 residues long. Trimming removed 5 bases from V and 3 bases from J, with 11 bases in between.

The chain is built from TRBV20-1 and TRBJ1-4; D remains ambiguous. Trimming shortened V by 5 bases and J by 6 bases, and 19 bases separated the two germline ends. Germline lookup yields CDR1 DFQATT and CDR2 SNEGSKA (reference sequence). The CDR3 runs to 15 residues. CDR3 residues: CSARMTGSLDEKLFF. The CDR3 nucleotides read TGCAGTGCTCGGATGACCGGGAGCCTAGATGAAAAACTGTTTTTT.

This clonotype was counted only a few times. The chain has TRBV20-1 and TRBJ2-5; 14 nucleotides match TRBD2. Looked up from germline, CDR1 is DFQATT and CDR2 is SNEGSKA (reference sequence). The CDR3 has 15 residues. V dropped 8 bases and J dropped 4; count of bases not matched to a gene: 9. CDR3 sequence reads: CSYIPGTSGGETQYF. The CDR3 region has the DNA TGCAGTTACATACCCGGGACTAGCGGGGGAGAGACCCAGTACTTC.

V is TRBV7-9 and J is TRBJ1-5; D is unclear. Germline loops: CDR1 SEHNR, CDR2 FQNEAQ (reference sequence). V lost 5 bases to trimming and J lost 3 bases, with 8 bases between them. The CDR3 is made up of 13 amino acids. The CDR3 DNA reads TGTGCCAGCAGCAGGGCAGACAATCAGCCCCAGCATTTT. The encoded protein is CASSRADNQPQHF.

The chain joins TRBV27 to TRBJ2-7; 12 nucleotides align to TRBD1. V dropped 2 bases and J dropped 0; count of bases not matched to a gene: 11. CDR1 and CDR2 (germline): MNHEY, SMNVEV (reference sequence). The CDR3 loop spans 19 amino acids. The CDR3 bases are TGTGCCAGCAGTTTAAGGCTCGGGACAGGGGGCTCCTTCTCCTACGAGCAGTACTTC. It codes for CASSLRLGTGGSFSYEQYF.